The rows below give T cell receptor beta chains drawn from one sample of a study of blood T cell repertoires in COVID-19. TCRdb's table, derived via immunoSEQ multiplex PCR, lists solely in-frame clones and lacks some. The sample holds 96,000 or so clones, around nine tenths seen once. The sequenced material came from peripheral blood. These receptor sequences come from a woman older than 75 with acute or convalescent COVID-19. Both conserved end residues are part of each CDR3. The D gene is left open where the match is weak. Rows give clone size only sometimes, using once, few, many, or a class for an expanded clone.

v_gene: TRBV6-5
abundance: .
j_gene: TRBJ2-7
d_gene: .
CDR3nt: TGTGCCAGCAGGCGCCGGGGATCGGCCTACGAGCAGTACTTC
CDR3aa: CASRRRGSAYEQYF

v_gene: TRBV28
abundance: .
j_gene: TRBJ1-6
d_gene: TRBD1
CDR3nt: TGTGCCAGCAGTTCCGGGGACAGGGGAAATTCACCCCTCCACTTT
CDR3aa: CASSSGDRGNSPLHF

v_gene: TRBV7-2
abundance: .
j_gene: TRBJ1-1
d_gene: .
CDR3nt: TGTGCCAGCAGCTTAACAGGAACCTACACTGAAGCTTTCTTT
CDR3aa: CASSLTGTYTEAFF

v_gene: TRBV7-2
abundance: .
j_gene: TRBJ2-2
d_gene: TRBD1
CDR3nt: TGTGCCAGCAGCAGATCGACAGGGTGGGGTAGTGGTACCGGGGAGCTGTTTTTT
CDR3aa: CASSRSTGWGSGTGELFF

v_gene: TRBV5-1
abundance: .
j_gene: TRBJ2-1
d_gene: TRBD2
CDR3nt: TGCGCCAGCAGCACGGGACTAGCGGACTACAATGAGCAGTTCTTC
CDR3aa: CASSTGLADYNEQFF

v_gene: TRBV27
abundance: .
j_gene: TRBJ1-2
d_gene: .
CDR3nt: TGTGCCAGCAGTTTATCTTTCGGGGATTTGGGCTATGGCTACACCTTC
CDR3aa: CASSLSFGDLGYGYTF

v_gene: TRBV4-3
abundance: once
j_gene: TRBJ1-4
d_gene: TRBD1
CDR3nt: TGCGCCAGCACCGATACCCCGGGACAGGGGAGGGCAACTAATGAAAAACTGTTTTTT
CDR3aa: CASTDTPGQGRATNEKLFF

v_gene: TRBV28
abundance: .
j_gene: TRBJ1-1
d_gene: .
CDR3nt: TGTGCCAGCAGTTTATTAGGGGACACTGAAGCTTTCTTT
CDR3aa: CASSLLGDTEAFF

v_gene: TRBV5-1
abundance: once
j_gene: TRBJ2-5
d_gene: TRBD1
CDR3nt: TGCGCCAGCAGCTTACAGGGGTCCCAAAGGACCCAGTACTTC
CDR3aa: CASSLQGSQRTQYF

v_gene: TRBV6-5
abundance: .
j_gene: TRBJ2-7
d_gene: .
CDR3nt: TGTGCCAGCAGTTACTCGGGCAGCACCTACGAGCAGTACTTC
CDR3aa: CASSYSGSTYEQYF

v_gene: TRBV29-1
abundance: .
j_gene: TRBJ2-3
d_gene: .
CDR3nt: TGCAGCGTTGGTCCCGGGACTAGCACAGATACGCAGTATTTT
CDR3aa: CSVGPGTSTDTQYF

v_gene: TRBV14
abundance: .
j_gene: TRBJ2-7
d_gene: .
CDR3nt: TGTGCCAGCAGCCAAGATTGGCAGGGCGAGCAGTACTTC
CDR3aa: CASSQDWQGEQYF